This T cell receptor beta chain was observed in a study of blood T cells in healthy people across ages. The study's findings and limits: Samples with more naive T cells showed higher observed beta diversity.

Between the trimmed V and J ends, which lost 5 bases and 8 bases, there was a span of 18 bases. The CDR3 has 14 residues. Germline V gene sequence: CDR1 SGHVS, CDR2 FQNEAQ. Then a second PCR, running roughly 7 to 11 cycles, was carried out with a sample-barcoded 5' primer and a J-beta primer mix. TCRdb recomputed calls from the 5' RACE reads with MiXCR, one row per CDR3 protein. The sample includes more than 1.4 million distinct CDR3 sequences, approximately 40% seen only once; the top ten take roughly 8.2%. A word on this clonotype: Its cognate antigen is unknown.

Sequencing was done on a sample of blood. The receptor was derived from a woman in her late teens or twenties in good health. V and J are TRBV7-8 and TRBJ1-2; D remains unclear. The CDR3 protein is CASSPRTAPGGYTF. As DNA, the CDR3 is TGTGCCAGCAGCCCGCGGACGGCCCCGGGGGGCTACACCTTC.